This TCR beta chain was sequenced in a study of PD-L1 blockade in urothelial cancer. For the study at large: Male sex and bladder-origin urothelial cancer were recorded for about 85% of the roughly 30 patients. After treatment start, blood was analyzed at 3 weeks (second dose) and at 6 weeks. Blood yielded a median of approximately 130,000 T cells per sample.

The CDR3 extends over 16 amino acids. Germline V gene sequence: CDR1 MGHDK, CDR2 SYGVNS. Trimming cost V 1 base and J 1 base, with 11 bases left between them. Only in-frame clones appear in the TCRdb table, and some are missing; sequencing was by immunoSEQ multiplex PCR. The sample consists of more than 35,000 clones, about nine tenths of them appearing once. The time point: pretreatment peripheral blood. Peripheral blood mononuclear cells were collected from every patient before and during treatment, yielding between 1 and 8 samples per patient. The clonotype was recovered from a woman aged 55-75 years with urothelial cancer. The chain carries TRBV25-1 and TRBJ1-5; tentative D call: TRBD1 (5 bases). Material: PBMCs, obtained around atezolizumab (anti-PD-L1) treatment. The CDR3: CASSESTTESNQPQHF. The CDR3 DNA follows: TGTGCCAGCAGTGAATCGACGACAGAGAGCAATCAGCCCCAGCATTTT.